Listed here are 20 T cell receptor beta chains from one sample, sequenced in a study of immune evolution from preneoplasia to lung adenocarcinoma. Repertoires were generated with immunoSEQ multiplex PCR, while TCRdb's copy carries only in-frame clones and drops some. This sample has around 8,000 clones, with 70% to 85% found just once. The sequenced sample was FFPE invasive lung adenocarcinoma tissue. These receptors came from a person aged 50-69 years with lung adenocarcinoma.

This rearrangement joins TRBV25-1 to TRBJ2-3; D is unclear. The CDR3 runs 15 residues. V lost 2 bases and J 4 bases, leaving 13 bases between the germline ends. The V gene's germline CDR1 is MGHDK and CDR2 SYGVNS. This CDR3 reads CASSEVSDSADTQYF. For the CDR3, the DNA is TGTGCCAGCAGTGAAGTATCTGATTCTGCAGATACGCAGTATTTT.

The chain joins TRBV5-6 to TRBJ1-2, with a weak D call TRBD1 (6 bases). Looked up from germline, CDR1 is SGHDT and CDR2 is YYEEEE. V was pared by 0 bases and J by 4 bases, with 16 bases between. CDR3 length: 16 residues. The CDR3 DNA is TGTGCCAGCAGCTTGGAAGGGACAACCCGGCTCTATGGCTACACCTTC. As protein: CASSLEGTTRLYGYTF.

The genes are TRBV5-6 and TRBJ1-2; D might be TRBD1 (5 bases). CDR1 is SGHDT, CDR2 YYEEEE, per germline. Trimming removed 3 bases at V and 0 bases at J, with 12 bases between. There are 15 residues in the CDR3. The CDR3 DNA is TGTGCCAGCAGCTGGGTTCGACAGTCTAACTATGGCTACACCTTC. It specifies CASSWVRQSNYGYTF.

This CDR3 is CASSVGGFGGYTF. DNA for the CDR3: TGTGCCAGCAGCGTAGGAGGGTTTGGCGGCTACACCTTC. The chain joins TRBV9 to TRBJ1-2; D unclear. There are 13 residues in the CDR3. The germline V gene encodes CDR1 SGDLS and CDR2 YYNGEE. With 0 bases removed from V and 8 bases from J, the gap between germline ends came to 11 bases.

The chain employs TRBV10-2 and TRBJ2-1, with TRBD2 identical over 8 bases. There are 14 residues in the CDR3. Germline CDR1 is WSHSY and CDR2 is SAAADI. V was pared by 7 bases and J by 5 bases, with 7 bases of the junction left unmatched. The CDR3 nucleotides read TGCGCCAGCATTTCCCCCGGGAGGGACAATGAGCAGTTCTTC. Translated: CASISPGRDNEQFF.

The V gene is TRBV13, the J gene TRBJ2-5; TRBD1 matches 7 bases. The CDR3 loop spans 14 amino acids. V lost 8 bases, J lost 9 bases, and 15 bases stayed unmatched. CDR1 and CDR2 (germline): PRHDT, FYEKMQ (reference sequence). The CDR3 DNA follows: TGTGCCAGCGAAAGACAGGGCTTTCCTAGAGCCCAGTACTTC. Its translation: CASERQGFPRAQYF.

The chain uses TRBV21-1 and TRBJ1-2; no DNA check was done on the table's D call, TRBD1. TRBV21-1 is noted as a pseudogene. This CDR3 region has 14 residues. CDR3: CASSKPGQNYGYTF. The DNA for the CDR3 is TGTGCCAGCAGCAAACCGGGACAAAACTATGGCTACACCTTC.

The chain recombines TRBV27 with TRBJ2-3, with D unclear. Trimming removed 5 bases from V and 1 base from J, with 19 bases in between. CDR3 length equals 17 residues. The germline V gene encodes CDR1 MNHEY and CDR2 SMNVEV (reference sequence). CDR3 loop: CASSPHPRTKGTDTQYF. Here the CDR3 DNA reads TGTGCCAGCAGTCCCCACCCCCGGACCAAAGGCACAGATACGCAGTATTTT.

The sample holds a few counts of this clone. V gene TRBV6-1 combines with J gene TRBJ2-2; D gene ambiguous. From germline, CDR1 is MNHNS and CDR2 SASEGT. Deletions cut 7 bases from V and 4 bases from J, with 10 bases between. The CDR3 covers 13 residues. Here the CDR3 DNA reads TGTGCCAGCAACACACCAGGCACCGGGGAGCTGTTTTTT. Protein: CASNTPGTGELFF.

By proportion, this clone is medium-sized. The CDR3 DNA sequence: TGCGCCAGCAGCCAAGATCCTAGCGATAGCTCCTACAATGAGCAGTTCTTC. Translating gives CASSQDPSDSSYNEQFF. The chain uses TRBV4-1 and TRBJ2-1; a possible D gene is TRBD2 (6 bases). Trimming took 0 bases from V and 0 from J, leaving 12 bases between them. From germline, CDR1 is MGHRA and CDR2 YSYEKL. The CDR3 totals 17 residues.

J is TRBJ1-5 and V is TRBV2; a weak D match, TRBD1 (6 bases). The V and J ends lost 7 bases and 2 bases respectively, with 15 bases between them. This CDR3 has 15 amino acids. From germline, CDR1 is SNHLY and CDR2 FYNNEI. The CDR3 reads CASNPQGSGNQPQHF. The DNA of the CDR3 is TGTGCCAGCAACCCTCAGGGGTCCGGCAATCAGCCCCAGCATTTT.

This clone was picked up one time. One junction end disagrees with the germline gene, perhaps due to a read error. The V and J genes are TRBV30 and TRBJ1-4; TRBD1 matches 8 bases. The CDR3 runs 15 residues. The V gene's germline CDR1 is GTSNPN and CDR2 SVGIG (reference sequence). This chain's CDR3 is CTWSGDRPMNRGLFF. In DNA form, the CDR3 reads TGTACCTGGAGTGGGGACAGGCCAATGAATCGGGGTCTGTTTTTT.

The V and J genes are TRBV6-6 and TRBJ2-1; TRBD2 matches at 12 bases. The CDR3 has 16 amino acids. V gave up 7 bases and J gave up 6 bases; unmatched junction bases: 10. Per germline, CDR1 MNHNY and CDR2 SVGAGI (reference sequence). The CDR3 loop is CASNDATSGSGNEQFF. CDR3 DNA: TGTGCCAGCAATGACGCGACTAGCGGGAGTGGCAATGAGCAGTTCTTC.

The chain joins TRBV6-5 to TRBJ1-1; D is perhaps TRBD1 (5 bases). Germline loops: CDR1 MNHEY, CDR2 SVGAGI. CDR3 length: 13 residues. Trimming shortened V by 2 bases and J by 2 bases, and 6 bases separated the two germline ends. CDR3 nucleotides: TGTGCCAGCAGTTACAGGGACAACACTGAAGCTTTCTTT. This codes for CASSYRDNTEAFF.

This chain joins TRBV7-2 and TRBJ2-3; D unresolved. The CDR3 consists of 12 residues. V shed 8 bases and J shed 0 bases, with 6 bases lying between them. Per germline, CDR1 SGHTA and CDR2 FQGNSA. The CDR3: CASGGSTDTQYF. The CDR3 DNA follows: TGTGCCAGCGGTGGGAGCACAGATACGCAGTATTTT.

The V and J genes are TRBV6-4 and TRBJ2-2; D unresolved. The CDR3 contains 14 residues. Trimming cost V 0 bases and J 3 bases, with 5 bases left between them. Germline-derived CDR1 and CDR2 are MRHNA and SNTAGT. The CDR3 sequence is CASSDSSDTGELFF. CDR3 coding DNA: TGTGCCAGCAGTGACTCTTCTGACACCGGGGAGCTGTTTTTT.

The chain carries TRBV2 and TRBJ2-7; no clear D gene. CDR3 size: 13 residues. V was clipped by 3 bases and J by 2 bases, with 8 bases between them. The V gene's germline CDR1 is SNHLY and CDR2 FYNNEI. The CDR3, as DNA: TGTGCCAGCAGTGAGGACGGAGCCTACGAGCAGTACTTC. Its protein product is CASSEDGAYEQYF.

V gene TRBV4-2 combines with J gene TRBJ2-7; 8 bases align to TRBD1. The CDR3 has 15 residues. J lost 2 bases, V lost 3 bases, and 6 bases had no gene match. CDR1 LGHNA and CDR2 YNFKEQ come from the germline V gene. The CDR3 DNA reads TGTGCCAGCAGCCAGACTGGGGACAGGACCTACGAGCAGTACTTC. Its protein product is CASSQTGDRTYEQYF.

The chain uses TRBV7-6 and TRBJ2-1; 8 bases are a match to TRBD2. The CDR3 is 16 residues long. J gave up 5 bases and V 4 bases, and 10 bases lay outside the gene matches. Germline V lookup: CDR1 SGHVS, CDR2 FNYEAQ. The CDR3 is CASSYDWTSSNNEQFF. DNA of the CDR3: TGTGCCAGCAGCTATGATTGGACTAGCAGCAACAATGAGCAGTTCTTC.

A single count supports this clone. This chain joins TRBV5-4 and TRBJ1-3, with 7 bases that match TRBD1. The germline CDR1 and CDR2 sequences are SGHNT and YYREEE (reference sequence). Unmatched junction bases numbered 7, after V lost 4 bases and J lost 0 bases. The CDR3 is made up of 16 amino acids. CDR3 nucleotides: TGTGCCAGCAGCCGGACAGGCCTTAGCTCTGGAAACACCATATATTTT. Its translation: CASSRTGLSSGNTIYF. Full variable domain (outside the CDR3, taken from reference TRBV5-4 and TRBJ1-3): ETGVTQSPTHLIKTRGQQVTLRCSSQSGHNTVSWYQQALGQGPQFIFQYYREEENGRGNFPPRFSGLQFPNYSSELNVNALELDDSALYLCASSRTGLSSGNTIYFGEGSWLTVV.